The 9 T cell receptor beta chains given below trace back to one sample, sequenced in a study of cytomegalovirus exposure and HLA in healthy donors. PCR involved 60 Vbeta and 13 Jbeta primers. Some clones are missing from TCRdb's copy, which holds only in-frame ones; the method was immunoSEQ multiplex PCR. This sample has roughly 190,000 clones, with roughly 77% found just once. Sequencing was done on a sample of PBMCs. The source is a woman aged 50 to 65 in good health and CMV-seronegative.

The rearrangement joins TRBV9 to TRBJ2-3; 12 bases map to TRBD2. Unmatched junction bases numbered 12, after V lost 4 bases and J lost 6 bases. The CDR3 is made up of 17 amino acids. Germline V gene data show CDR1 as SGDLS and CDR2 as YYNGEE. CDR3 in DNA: TGTGCCAGCAGCCCACGTTCTAGCGGGAGGGCCGATGATACGCAGTATTTT. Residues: CASSPRSSGRADDTQYF.

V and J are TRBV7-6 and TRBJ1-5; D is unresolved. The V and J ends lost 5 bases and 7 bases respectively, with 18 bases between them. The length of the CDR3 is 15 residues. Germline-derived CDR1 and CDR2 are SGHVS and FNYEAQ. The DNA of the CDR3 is TGTGCCAGCAGCCCTTCGTCTAGCAGAGACCAGCCCCAGCATTTT. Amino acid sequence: CASSPSSSRDQPQHF.

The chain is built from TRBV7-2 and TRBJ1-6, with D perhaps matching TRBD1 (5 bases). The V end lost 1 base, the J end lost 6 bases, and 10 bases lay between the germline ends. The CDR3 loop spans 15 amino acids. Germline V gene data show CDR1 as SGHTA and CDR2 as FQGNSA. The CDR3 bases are TGTGCCAGCAGCTTAGGACAGCTGGTTAATTCACCCCTCCACTTT. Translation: CASSLGQLVNSPLHF.

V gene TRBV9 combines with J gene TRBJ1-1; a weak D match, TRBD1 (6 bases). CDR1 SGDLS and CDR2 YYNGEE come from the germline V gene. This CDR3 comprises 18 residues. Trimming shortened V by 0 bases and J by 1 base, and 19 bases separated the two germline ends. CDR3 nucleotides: TGTGCCAGCAGCGTAGGCCCATTTAGGCGGACAGAGAACACTGAAGCTTTCTTT. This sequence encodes CASSVGPFRRTENTEAFF.

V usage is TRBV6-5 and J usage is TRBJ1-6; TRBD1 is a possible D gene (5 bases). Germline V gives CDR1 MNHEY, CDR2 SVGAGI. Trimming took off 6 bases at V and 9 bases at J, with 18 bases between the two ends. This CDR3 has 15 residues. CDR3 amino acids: CASSPPGSFGSPLHF. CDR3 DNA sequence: TGTGCCAGCAGCCCGCCAGGGTCTTTTGGTTCACCCCTCCACTTT.

In nucleotides, the CDR3 is TGCGCCAGCAGCTTGGTTGGGGGACAGGGGGTTGCGGACTATGGCTACACCTTC. Its translation: CASSLVGGQGVADYGYTF. The V and J genes are TRBV5-1 and TRBJ1-2; 11 bases align to TRBD1. Trimming cost V 0 bases and J 3 bases; bases outside gene matches: 10. The CDR3 extends over 18 amino acids. The germline V gene has CDR1 SGHRS and CDR2 YFSETQ.

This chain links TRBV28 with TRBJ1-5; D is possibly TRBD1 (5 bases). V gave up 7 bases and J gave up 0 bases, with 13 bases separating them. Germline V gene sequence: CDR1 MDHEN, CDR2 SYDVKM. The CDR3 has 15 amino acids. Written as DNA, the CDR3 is TGTGCCAGCACAGGGCGCACCTATAGCAATCAGCCCCAGCATTTT. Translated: CASTGRTYSNQPQHF.

The CDR3 loop reads CSVQGSSYNEQFF. CDR3 DNA sequence: TGCAGCGTTCAGGGGAGCTCCTACAATGAGCAGTTCTTC. The chain joins TRBV29-1 to TRBJ2-1; D is possibly TRBD1 (6 bases). Germline values: CDR1 SQVTM, CDR2 ANQGSEA. Trimming shortened V by 5 bases and J by 0 bases, and 8 bases separated the two germline ends. This CDR3 spans 13 amino acids.

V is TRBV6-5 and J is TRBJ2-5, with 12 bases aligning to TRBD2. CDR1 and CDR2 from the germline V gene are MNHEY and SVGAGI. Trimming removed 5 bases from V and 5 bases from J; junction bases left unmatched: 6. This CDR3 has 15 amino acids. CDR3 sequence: CASSPRLAGAETQYF. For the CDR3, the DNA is TGTGCCAGCAGTCCGAGACTAGCGGGAGCGGAGACCCAGTACTTC.